This T cell receptor beta chain was found in a study of regulatory T cells in long-lasting Graves disease. This clonotype appeared a few times. The sample's time point: newly diagnosed GD, antithyroid drugs for less than 3 months. The authors made the TCR library using RNA they extracted from PBMCs. This CDR3 is 17 amino acids long. The V and J ends lost 3 bases and 8 bases, in that order; junction bases with no gene match: 12. Germline V gene data show CDR1 as KGHSH and CDR2 as LQKENI. To make TCR beta libraries, researchers used iRepertoire HTBI primers and Arm-PCR of CDR3 regions. TCRdb ran MiXCR on the multiplex PCR reads and lists one entry per CDR3 protein. The profile covers approximately 400,000 distinct CDR3 sequences, with around 11% appearing a single time and 15% to 20% taken by the ten largest. These data are also associated with another study on T cells in Graves' hyperthyroidism and ophthalmopathy. That source adds: Recently diagnosed hyperthyroidism of less than 2 months' duration affected patients aged 18 to 65.

This chain uses TRBV18 with TRBJ1-4; 10 bases are a match to TRBD1. This clonotype originated in a woman between 18 and 29 years old with Graves disease. The sequences come from peripheral blood mononuclear cells (PBMCs), collected at new diagnosis, from a patient treated with antithyroid drugs. Here the CDR3 DNA reads TGTGCCAGCTCACCCTTTTATTCGGGACAGGGGTCGGAAAAACTGTTTTTT. Translating it yields CASSPFYSGQGSEKLFF.